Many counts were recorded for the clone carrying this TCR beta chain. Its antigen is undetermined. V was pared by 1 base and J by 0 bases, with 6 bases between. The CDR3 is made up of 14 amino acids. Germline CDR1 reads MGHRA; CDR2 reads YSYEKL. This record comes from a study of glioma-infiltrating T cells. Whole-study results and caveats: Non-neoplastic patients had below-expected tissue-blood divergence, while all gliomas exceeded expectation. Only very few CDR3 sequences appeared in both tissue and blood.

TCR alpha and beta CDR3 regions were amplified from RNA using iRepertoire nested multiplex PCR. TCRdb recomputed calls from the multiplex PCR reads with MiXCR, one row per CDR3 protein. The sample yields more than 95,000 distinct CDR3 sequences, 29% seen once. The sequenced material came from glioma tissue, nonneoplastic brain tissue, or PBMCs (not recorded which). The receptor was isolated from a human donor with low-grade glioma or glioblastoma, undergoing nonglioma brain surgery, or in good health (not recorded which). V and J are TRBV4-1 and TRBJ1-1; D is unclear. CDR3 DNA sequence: TGCGCCAGCAGCCAAGTTGCGGTGAACACTGAAGCTTTCTTT. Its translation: CASSQVAVNTEAFF.